The sequence of this T cell receptor beta chain was determined in a study of OX40 agonist ivuxolimab in advanced cancers. Study observations and caveats: CD4+ and CD8+ blood T cells expanded clonally by week 6 at 0.1 to 3.0 mg/kg. More expanded clones were seen, on average, in CD8+ T cells than in CD4+.

V shed 3 bases and J 5 bases; nucleotides not matched to a gene: 0. The CDR3 sequence is 12 residues long. CDR1 and CDR2 from the germline V gene are ENHRY and SYGVKD. Note on this clone: The antigen is unknown.

Produced via immunoSEQ multiplex PCR; TCRdb's table is partial and in-frame only. Among tens of thousands of clones listed, less than 95% were seen once. Autoimmune disease history or systemic immunosuppression was exclusionary. The chain combines TRBV10-3 with TRBJ2-5, with 7 bases fitting TRBD1. The sequence was collected from an adult with an advanced solid tumor such as melanoma, head and neck, liver or kidney cancer. Sequenced here: CD4+ or CD8+ T cells sorted from blood, sampled in a trial of the OX40 agonist ivuxolimab. The CDR3 coding sequence is TGTGCCATCAGTGACAGGGGGGAGACCCAGTACTTC. As protein: CAISDRGETQYF.